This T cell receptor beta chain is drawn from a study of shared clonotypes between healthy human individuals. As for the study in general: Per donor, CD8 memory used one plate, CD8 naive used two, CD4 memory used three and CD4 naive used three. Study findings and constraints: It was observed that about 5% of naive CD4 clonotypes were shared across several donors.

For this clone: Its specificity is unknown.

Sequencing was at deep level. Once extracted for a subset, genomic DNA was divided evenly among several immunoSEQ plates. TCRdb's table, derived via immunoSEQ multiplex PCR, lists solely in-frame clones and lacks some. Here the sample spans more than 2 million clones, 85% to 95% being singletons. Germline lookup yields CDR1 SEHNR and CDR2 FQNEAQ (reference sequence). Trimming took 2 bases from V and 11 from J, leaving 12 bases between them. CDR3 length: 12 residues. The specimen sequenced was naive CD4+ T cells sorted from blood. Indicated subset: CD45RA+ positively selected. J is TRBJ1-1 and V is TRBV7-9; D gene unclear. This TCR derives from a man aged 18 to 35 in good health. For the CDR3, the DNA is TGTGCCAGCAGCTTAAAGGGTTCAGCGGCTTTCTTT. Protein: CASSLKGSAAFF.